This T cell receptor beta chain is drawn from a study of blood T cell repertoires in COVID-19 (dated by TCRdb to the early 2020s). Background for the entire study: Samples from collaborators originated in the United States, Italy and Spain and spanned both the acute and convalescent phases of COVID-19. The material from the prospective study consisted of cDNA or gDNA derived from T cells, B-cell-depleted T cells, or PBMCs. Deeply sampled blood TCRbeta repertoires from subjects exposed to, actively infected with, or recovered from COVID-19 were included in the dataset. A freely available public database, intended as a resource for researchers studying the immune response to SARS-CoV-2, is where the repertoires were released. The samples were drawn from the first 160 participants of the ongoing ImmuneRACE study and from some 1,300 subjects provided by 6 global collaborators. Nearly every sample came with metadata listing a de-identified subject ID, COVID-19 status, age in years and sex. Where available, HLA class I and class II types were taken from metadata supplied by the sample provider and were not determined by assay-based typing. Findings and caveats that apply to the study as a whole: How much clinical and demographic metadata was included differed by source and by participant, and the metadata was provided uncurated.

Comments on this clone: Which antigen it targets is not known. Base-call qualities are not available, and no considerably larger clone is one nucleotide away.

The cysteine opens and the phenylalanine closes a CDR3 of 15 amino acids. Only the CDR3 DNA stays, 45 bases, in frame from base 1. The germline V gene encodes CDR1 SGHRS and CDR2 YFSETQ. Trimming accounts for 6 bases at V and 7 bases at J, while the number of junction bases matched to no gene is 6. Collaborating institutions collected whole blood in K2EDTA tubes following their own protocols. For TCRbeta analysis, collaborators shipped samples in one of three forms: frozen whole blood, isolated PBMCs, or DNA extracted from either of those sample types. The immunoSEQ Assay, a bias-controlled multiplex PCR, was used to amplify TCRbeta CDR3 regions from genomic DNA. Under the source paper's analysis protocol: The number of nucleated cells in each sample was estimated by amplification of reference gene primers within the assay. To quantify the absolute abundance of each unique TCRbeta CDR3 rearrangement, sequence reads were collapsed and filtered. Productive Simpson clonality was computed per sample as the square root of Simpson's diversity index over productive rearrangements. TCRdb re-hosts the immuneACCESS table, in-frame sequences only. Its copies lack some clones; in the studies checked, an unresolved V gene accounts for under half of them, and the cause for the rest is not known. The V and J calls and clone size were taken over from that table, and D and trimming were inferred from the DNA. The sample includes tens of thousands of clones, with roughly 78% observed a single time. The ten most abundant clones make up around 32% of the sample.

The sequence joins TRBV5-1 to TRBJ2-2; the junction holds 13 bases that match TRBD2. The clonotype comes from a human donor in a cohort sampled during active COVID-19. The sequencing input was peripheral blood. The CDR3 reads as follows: CASTRTSGRVGELFF. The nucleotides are TGCGCCAGCACCAGGACTAGCGGGAGAGTCGGGGAGCTGTTTTTT.